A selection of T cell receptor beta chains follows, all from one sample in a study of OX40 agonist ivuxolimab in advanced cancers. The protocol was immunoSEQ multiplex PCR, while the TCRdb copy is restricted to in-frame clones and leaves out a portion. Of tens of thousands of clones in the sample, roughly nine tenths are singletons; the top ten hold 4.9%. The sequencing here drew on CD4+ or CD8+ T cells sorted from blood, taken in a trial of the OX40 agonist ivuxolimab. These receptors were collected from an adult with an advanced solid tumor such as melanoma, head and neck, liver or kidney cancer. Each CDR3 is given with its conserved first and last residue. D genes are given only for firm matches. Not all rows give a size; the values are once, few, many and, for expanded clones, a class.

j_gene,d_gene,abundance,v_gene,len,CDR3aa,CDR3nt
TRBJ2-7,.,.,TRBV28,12,CASSRTWDEQYF,TGTGCCAGCAGCCGGACTTGGGACGAGCAGTACTTC
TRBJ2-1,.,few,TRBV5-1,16,CASSHRTAQDYNEQFF,TGCGCCAGCAGCCACCGAACGGCCCAGGACTACAATGAGCAGTTCTTC
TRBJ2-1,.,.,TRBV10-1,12,CASIGGNNEQFF,TGCGCCAGCATCGGCGGGAACAATGAGCAGTTCTTC
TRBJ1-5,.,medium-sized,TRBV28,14,CASSANVGNQPQHF,TGTGCCAGCAGTGCTAATGTGGGGAATCAGCCCCAGCATTTT
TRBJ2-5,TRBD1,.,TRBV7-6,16,CASSHTPGQGGETQYF,TGTGCCAGCAGCCACACTCCGGGACAGGGGGGAGAGACCCAGTACTTC
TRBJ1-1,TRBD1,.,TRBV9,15,CASSPQGTADTEAFF,TGTGCCAGCAGCCCCCAGGGGACAGCTGACACTGAAGCTTTCTTT
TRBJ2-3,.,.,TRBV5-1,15,CASSSATGSTDTQYF,TGCGCCAGCAGCTCAGCGACAGGCAGCACAGATACGCAGTATTTT
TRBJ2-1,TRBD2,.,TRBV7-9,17,CASSSPLGLAVYNEQFF,TGTGCCAGCAGCTCCCCTTTGGGACTAGCGGTCTACAATGAGCAGTTCTTC
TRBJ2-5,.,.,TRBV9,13,CASSVGTVETQYF,TGTGCCAGCAGCGTAGGGACAGTAGAGACCCAGTACTTC
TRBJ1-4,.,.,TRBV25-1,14,CASTEGGRGEKLFF,TGTGCCAGCACCGAGGGAGGCCGAGGCGAAAAACTGTTTTTT
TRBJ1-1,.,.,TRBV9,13,CASSGRDAGLAFF,TGTGCCAGCAGCGGCAGGGACGCAGGGCTGGCTTTCTTT
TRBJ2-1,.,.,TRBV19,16,CASSIFGRSEYNEQFF,TGTGCCAGTAGTATATTCGGCAGGTCGGAGTACAATGAGCAGTTCTTC
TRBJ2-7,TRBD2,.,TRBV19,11,CASTSGYEQYF,TGTGCATCGACTAGCGGCTACGAGCAGTACTTC
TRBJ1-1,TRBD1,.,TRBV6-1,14,CASSESGQPTEAFF,TGTGCCAGCAGTGAGTCGGGACAGCCCACTGAAGCTTTCTTT
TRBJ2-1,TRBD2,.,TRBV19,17,CASSLTGGDVSYNEQFF,TGTGCCAGTAGCCTTACGGGGGGAGACGTCTCCTACAATGAGCAGTTCTTC
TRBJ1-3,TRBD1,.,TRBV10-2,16,CASSTSEGARYSTIYF,TGCGCCAGCAGTACCAGTGAGGGGGCGCGGTATAGCACCATATATTTT
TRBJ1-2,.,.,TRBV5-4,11,CASSKGRGYTF,TGTGCCAGCAGCAAAGGAAGGGGTTACACCTTC
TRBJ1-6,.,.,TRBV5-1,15,CASSLGLTYNSPLHF,TGCGCCAGCAGCCTAGGACTGACCTATAATTCACCCCTCCACTTT
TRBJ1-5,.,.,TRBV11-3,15,CASDGTAPHNQPQHF,TGTGCCAGCGACGGGACGGCGCCGCACAATCAGCCCCAGCATTTT
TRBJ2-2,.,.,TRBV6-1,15,CASRSGVSGTGELFF,TGTGCCAGCAGGTCAGGGGTGTCGGGCACCGGGGAGCTGTTTTTT
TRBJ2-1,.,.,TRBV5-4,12,CASSYTSSEQFF,TGTGCCAGCAGCTACACTAGCAGTGAGCAGTTCTTC
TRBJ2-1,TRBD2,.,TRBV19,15,CASSISGPRGDEQFF,TGTGCCAGTAGTATAAGCGGGCCCCGGGGGGATGAGCAGTTCTTC
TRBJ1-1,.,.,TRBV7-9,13,CASSGVGVTEAFF,TGTGCCAGCTCAGGCGTAGGGGTGACTGAAGCTTTCTTT
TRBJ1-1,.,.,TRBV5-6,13,CASSIQGATEAFF,TGTGCCAGCAGCATTCAGGGAGCCACTGAAGCTTTCTTT
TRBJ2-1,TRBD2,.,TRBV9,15,CASSVGGGRYNEQFF,TGTGCCAGCAGCGTAGGCGGGGGACGCTACAATGAGCAGTTCTTC
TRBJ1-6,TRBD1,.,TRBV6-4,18,CASSDLEGQDRCNWPLHF,TGTGCCAGCAGTGACCTCGAGGGTCAGGACAGGTGTAATTGGCCCCTCCACTTT
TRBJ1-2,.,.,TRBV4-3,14,CASSLLSEEGGYTF,TGCGCCAGCAGCCTTCTTTCGGAGGAAGGTGGCTACACCTTC
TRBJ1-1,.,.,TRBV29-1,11,CSVDMNTEAFF,TGCAGCGTTGATATGAACACTGAAGCTTTCTTT
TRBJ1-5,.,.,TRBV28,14,CASSFLIGNQPQHF,TGTGCCAGCAGTTTCTTAATTGGCAATCAGCCCCAGCATTTT
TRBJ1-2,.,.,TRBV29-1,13,CSVVINLNYGYTF,TGCAGCGTTGTAATTAACCTCAACTATGGCTACACCTTC
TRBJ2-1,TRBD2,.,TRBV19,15,CASSTGLAGYNEQFF,TGTGCCAGTAGTACAGGACTAGCGGGGTACAATGAGCAGTTCTTC
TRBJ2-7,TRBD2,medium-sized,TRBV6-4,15,CASSDSSGSSYEQYF,TGTGCCAGCAGTGACTCTAGCGGGAGCTCCTACGAGCAGTACTTC
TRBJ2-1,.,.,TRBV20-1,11,CSASPPEPKFF,TGCAGTGCTAGTCCCCCGGAACCGAAGTTCTTC
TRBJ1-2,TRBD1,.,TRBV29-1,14,CSGWTGAYNYGYTF,TGCAGCGGGTGGACAGGGGCTTACAACTATGGCTACACCTTC
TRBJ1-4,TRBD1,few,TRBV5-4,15,CASSLGDRGGEKLFF,TGTGCCAGCAGCTTGGGGGACAGGGGAGGAGAAAAACTGTTTTTT
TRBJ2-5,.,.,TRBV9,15,CASSVGGVGKETQYF,TGTGCCAGCAGCGTAGGGGGAGTGGGTAAAGAGACCCAGTACTTC
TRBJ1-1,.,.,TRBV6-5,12,CATLAAQLEAFF,TGTGCCACGTTAGCGGCTCAGCTTGAAGCTTTCTTT
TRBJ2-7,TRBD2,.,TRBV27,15,CASSSGLAGFYEQYF,TGTGCCAGCAGCTCGGGACTAGCGGGATTCTACGAGCAGTACTTC
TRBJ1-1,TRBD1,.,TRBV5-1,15,CASFPAGGVLSEAFF,TGCGCCAGCTTTCCGGCAGGGGGCGTTTTATCTGAAGCTTTCTTT
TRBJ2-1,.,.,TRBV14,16,CASSQVWLATGSEQFF,TGTGCCAGCAGCCAAGTATGGCTAGCCACCGGGTCTGAGCAGTTCTTC
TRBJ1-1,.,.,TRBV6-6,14,CASSYSGGYTEAFF,TGTGCCAGCAGTTACTCGGGGGGGTACACTGAAGCTTTCTTT
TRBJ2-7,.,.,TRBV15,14,CATSREAGSYEQYF,TGTGCCACCAGCAGAGAGGCAGGCTCCTACGAGCAGTACTTC
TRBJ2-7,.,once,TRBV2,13,CASSEVSPYEQYF,TGTGCCAGCAGTGAAGTCAGCCCCTACGAGCAGTACTTC
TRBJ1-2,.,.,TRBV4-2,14,CASSQPQVNYGYTF,TGTGCCAGCAGCCAACCACAAGTTAACTATGGCTACACCTTC
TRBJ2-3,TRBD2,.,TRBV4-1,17,CASSQAGGRKYTDTQYF,TGCGCCAGCAGCCAAGCGGGGGGACGGAAATACACAGATACGCAGTATTTT
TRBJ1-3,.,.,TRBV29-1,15,CSVEDLGGGGNTIYF,TGCAGCGTTGAAGACCTGGGGGGGGGCGGAAACACCATATATTTT